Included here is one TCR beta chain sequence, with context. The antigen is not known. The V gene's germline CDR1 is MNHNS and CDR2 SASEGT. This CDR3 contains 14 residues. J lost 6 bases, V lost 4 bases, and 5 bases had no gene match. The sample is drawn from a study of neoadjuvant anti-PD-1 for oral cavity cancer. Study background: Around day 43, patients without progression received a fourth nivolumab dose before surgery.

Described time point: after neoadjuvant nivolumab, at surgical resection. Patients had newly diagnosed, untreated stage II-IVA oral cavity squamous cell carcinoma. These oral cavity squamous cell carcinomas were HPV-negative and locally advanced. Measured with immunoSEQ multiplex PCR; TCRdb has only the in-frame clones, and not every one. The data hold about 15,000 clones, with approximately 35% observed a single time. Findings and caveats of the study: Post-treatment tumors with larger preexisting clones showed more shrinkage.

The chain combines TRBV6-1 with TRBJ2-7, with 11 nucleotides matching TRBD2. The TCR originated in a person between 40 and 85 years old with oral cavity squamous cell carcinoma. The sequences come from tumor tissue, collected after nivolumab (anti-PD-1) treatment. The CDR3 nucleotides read TGTGCCAGCAGTGGACTAGCGGGGACGGGCGAGCAGTACTTC. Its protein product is CASSGLAGTGEQYF.